This T cell receptor beta chain was retrieved from a study of neurological immune-mediated disorders (dated by TCRdb to the late 2010s). As for the study more broadly: Peripheral blood TCR-beta repertoires from patients with HTLV-I-associated myelopathy (HAM/TSP), patients with multiple sclerosis, and healthy controls were compared in the study using UMI-based sequencing. The approximately 100 TCR-beta libraries included longitudinal samples, technical triplicates and paired sorted CD4+ and CD8+ T-cell subsets alongside PBMC samples. The cohort comprised roughly 65 subjects: roughly 15 HAM/TSP patients, around 35 multiple sclerosis patients and around 20 healthy controls.

Study-wide findings and limitations: The highest TCR clonal expansion was observed in HAM/TSP patients, whereas the lowest was observed in MS patients, even when compared with healthy controls. No identical CDR3 amino acid sequences were found to be shared among expanded clones across subjects, suggesting that TCR-beta repertoires were private in all groups.

Including the terminal cysteine and phenylalanine, the CDR3 comprises 12 residues. Only CDR3 DNA remains: 36 bases, in frame from the first base. V is reduced by 3 bases and J by 6 bases, leaving a spacing of 8 bases between them. Blood bank volunteers in Maryland, USA served as the healthy controls. Libraries from unsorted PBMCs were made from 2 million PBMCs kept in RNAlater at -80 degrees C until RNA extraction. Peripheral blood underwent Ficoll-Hypaque density gradient centrifugation to isolate PBMCs, which were then cryopreserved in liquid nitrogen. This clonotype was recorded many times. Its antigen is still unknown. Base qualities are not at hand, and no much larger clone is one base apart. To synthesize cDNA, template-switch 5'RACE was performed with a primer carrying a 10-nucleotide random unique molecular identifier so that each TCR transcript was tagged. Every sequencing run covered 15-18 subjects and yielded more than 160 million TCR-beta sequences. Total RNA was extracted with the RNeasy kit. TCR-beta VDJ regions were amplified with primers for the TCR constant region and the 5'RACE anchor, using the KAPA Real-time Library Amplification kit. Sample indexes and Illumina adaptors were added in a first PCR, and a second PCR then increased library yield. After Ampure bead purification, the roughly 650 bp TCR product was size-selected on a 2% E-gel SizeSelection system. Library quality was checked on a Bioanalyzer, concentration was measured with Qubit, and libraries were quantified with the Kapa Library Quantification kit before pooling. An Illumina HiSeq 2500 sequenced the libraries paired-end 2 x 150 bp. To increase sequence diversity, roughly 23-30% phiX was spiked into each library pool. For the original study's pipeline: The quality-filtered reads were processed with the UMI-based MiGEC pipeline, whose error correction step removed more than 80% of the raw TCR sequences. IMGT germline references were used for alignment of VDJ genes, and clonotypes were defined by a unique CDR3 amino acid sequence together with V-J genes. VDJtools evaluated clonal expansion, Shannon diversity and CDR3 relatedness (CalcPairwiseDistances, ClusterSamples); CLCbio workbench built phylogenetic trees. Using coefficient-of-variation modelling across technical triplicates, the study counted a clone as expanded if it had at least 8 unique UMIs. TCRdb applied fastp at Q25 and MiXCR to the public reads, then kept only in-frame beta chains. Entries are consolidated by CDR3 protein sequence, retaining the most common genes and DNA. These V and J calls derive from TCRdb rather than the authors' analysis. For this sample there are approximately 48,000 distinct CDR3 sequences; 16% appear just once. The top ten hold 4% to 4.5% of the sample.

The source material was PBMCs. The V and J genes are TRBV12-3 or TRBV12-4 and TRBJ1-1, with TRBD1 as a weak D call on 5 bases. The clonotype comes from a man between 60 and 70 years old in good health. The DNA sequence reads TGTGCCAGCAGTTTCCGCAGGGCTGAAGCTTTCTTT. Its protein is CASSFRRAEAFF.